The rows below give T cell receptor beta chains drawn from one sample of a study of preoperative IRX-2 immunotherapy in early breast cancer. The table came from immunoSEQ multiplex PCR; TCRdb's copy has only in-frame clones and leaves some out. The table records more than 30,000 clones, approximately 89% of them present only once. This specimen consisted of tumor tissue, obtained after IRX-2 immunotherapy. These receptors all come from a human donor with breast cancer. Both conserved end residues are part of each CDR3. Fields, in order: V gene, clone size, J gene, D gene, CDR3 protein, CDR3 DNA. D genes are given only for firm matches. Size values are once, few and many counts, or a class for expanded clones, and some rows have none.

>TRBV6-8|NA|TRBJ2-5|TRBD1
CASSRDRGEETQYF
TGTGCCAGCAGCAGGGACAGGGGGGAAGAGACCCAGTACTTC
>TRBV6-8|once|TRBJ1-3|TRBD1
CASSYHTGASSGNTIYF
TGTGCCAGCAGTTACCATACAGGGGCGAGCTCTGGAAACACCATATATTTT
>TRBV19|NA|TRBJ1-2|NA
CASSMDSAGGYTF
TGTGCCAGTAGTATGGACTCGGCTGGTGGCTACACCTTC
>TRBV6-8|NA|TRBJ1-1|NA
CASRNPGAQGAFF
TGTGCCAGCAGGAATCCAGGGGCCCAAGGAGCTTTCTTT
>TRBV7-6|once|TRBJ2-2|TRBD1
CASSQGQGPSQFANTGELFF
TGTGCCAGCAGCCAAGGACAGGGTCCCTCTCAGTTCGCGAACACCGGGGAGCTGTTTTTT
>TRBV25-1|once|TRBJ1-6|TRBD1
CASRSRDRSPLHF
TGTGCCAGCAGGAGCCGGGACAGATCACCCCTCCACTTT
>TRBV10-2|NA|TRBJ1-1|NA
CASTRTVNTEAFF
TGCGCCAGCACCCGGACAGTGAACACTGAAGCTTTCTTT
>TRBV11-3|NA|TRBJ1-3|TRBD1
CASSLDRGGNTIYF
TGTGCCAGCAGCTTGGACAGGGGCGGAAACACCATATATTTT
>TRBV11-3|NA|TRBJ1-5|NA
CASSPRAARGQPQHF
TGTGCCAGCAGCCCTAGAGCGGCCAGGGGTCAGCCCCAGCATTTT
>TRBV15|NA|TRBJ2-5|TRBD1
CATSRDPTGVRETQYF
TGTGCCACCAGCAGAGATCCCACAGGGGTCAGGGAGACCCAGTACTTC
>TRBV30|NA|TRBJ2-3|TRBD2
CAWSVTSGAGDTQYF
TGTGCCTGGAGTGTAACTAGCGGGGCAGGGGATACGCAGTATTTT
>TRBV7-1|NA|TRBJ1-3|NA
CASSSGLSGDTIYF
TGTGCTAGCAGCTCCGGCCTCTCGGGGGACACCATATATTTT
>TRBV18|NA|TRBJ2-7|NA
CASSPPRLEQYF
TGTGCCAGCTCACCACCACGTTTGGAGCAGTACTTC
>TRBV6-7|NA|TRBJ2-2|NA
CANRDAGELFF
TGTGCCAACAGGGACGCCGGGGAGCTGTTTTTT
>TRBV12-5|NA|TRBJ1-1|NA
CATWRDFNTEAFF
TGTGCCACCTGGCGGGACTTTAACACTGAAGCTTTCTTT
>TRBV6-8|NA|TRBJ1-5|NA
CANGVSNQPQHF
TGTGCCAACGGGGTTAGCAATCAGCCCCAGCATTTT
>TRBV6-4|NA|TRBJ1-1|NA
CASSYVGHTEAFF
TGTGCCAGCAGTTACGTTGGACACACTGAAGCTTTCTTT
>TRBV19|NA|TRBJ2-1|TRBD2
CASSMVREAEQFF
TGTGCCAGTAGTATGGTCCGGGAGGCTGAGCAGTTCTTC
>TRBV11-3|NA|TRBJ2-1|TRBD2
CASSLGDYGMDEQFF
TGTGCCAGCAGCTTGGGGGACTACGGTATGGATGAGCAGTTCTTC
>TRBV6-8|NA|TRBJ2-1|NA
CASRPQWAGYNEQFF
TGTGCCAGCAGACCCCAGTGGGCAGGATACAATGAGCAGTTCTTC
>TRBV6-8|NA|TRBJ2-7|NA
CASSYRPDGPYEQYF
TGTGCCAGCAGTTACAGACCGGACGGGCCCTACGAGCAGTACTTC
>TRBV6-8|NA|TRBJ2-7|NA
CASSYGQGWLKQYF
TGTGCCAGCAGTTACGGTCAGGGATGGTTAAAGCAGTACTTC
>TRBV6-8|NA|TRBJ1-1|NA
CASSNFLNSEAFF
TGTGCCAGCAGTAACTTCCTGAACAGTGAAGCTTTCTTT
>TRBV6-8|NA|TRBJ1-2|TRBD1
CAISGTGTVPSNYGYTF
TGTGCCATCAGTGGGACCGGGACAGTCCCTTCTAACTATGGCTACACCTTC
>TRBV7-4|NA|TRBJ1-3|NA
CASSLVGPTGNTIYF
TGTGCCAGCAGCTTAGTAGGGCCTACTGGAAACACCATATATTTT
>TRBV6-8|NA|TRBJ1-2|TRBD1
CASRHTGGTGYTF
TGTGCCAGCAGACATACAGGGGGCACTGGCTACACCTTC
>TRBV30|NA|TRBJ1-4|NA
CAWSAVSTNEKLFF
TGTGCCTGGAGTGCAGTTTCAACTAATGAAAAACTGTTTTTT
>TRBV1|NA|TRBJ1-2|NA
CASSQVGTGAAYGYTF
NA
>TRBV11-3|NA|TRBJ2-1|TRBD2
CASSVRSSGSYNEQFF
TGTGCCAGCAGCGTAAGGAGTAGCGGGAGTTACAATGAGCAGTTCTTC
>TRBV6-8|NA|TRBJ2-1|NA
CASRTVFPRANEQFF
TGTGCCAGCAGGACGGTCTTCCCAAGGGCAAATGAGCAGTTCTTC
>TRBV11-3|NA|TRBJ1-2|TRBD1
CASSTTGGGADGYTF
TGTGCCAGCAGCACGACAGGGGGGGGAGCTGATGGCTACACCTTC
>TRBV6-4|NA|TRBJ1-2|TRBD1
CASTRGRTRKTF
TGTGCCAGCACCAGGGGGAGGACTCGAAAAACCTTC
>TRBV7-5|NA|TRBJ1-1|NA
CASSPGYLGGTEAFF
TGTGCCAGCAGCCCAGGGTATCTGGGGGGTACTGAAGCTTTCTTT
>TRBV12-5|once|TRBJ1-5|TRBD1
CASGLESGGSQPQHF
TGTGCTAGTGGTTTGGAGTCAGGGGGCAGCCAGCCCCAGCATTTT
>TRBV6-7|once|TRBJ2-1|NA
CASSYVSAHNEQFF
TGTGCCAGCAGTTACGTCTCCGCTCACAATGAGCAGTTCTTC
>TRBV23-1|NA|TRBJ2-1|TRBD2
CASSFPGGHEQFF
TGCGCCAGCAGCTTTCCGGGAGGGCATGAGCAGTTCTTC
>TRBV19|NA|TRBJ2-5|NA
CASRRDETQYF
TGTGCCAGTCGCAGGGACGAGACCCAGTACTTC
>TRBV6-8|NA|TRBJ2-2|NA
CASSPPAGGLFF
TGTGCCAGCAGCCCCCCCGCTGGGGGGCTGTTTTTT
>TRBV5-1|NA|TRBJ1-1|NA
CASSLVPGLGEEAFF
TGCGCCAGCAGCTTGGTCCCCGGACTGGGAGAGGAAGCTTTCTTT
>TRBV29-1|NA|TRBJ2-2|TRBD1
CSVSTGMNTGELFF
TGCAGCGTTTCGACAGGGATGAACACCGGGGAGCTGTTTTTT
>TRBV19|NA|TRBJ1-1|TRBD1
CASSTDREHTEAFF
TGTGCCAGTAGTACAGACAGGGAGCACACTGAAGCTTTCTTT
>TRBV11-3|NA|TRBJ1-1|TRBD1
CASSLKGQGTEAFF
TGTGCCAGCAGCTTGAAGGGACAGGGAACTGAAGCTTTCTTT
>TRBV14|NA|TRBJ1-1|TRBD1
CASSPGQGIMNTEAFF
TGTGCCAGCAGCCCGGGACAGGGAATAATGAACACTGAAGCTTTCTTT
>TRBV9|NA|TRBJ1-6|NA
CASSPRRGLTSNSPLHF
TGTGCCAGCAGTCCCCGTCGGGGACTTACCTCAAATTCACCCCTCCACTTT
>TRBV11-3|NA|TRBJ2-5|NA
CASSLGGGRQTQYF
TGTGCCAGCAGCTTAGGAGGGGGGCGGCAGACCCAGTACTTC
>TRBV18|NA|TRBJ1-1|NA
CASSPDRKNTEAFF
TGTGCCAGCTCACCAGACAGGAAAAACACTGAAGCTTTCTTT
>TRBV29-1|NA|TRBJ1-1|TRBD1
CSVDGVRGGTEAFF
TGCAGCGTTGACGGAGTCAGGGGGGGCACTGAAGCTTTCTTT
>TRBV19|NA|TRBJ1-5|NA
CASNAGGQGQPQHF
TGTGCCAGTAATGCAGGTGGGCAAGGTCAGCCCCAGCATTTT
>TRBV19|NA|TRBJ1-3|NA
CASSILGGGNTIYF
TGTGCCAGTAGTATACTCGGAGGAGGAAACACCATATATTTT
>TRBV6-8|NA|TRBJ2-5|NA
CASSWSLETQYF
TGTGCCAGCAGTTGGTCATTAGAGACCCAGTACTTC
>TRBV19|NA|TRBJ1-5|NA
CASSSQYQPQHF
TGTGCCAGTAGCTCCCAATATCAGCCCCAGCATTTT
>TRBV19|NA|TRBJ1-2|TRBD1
CASIKQGAGDYGYTF
TGTGCCAGTATAAAACAGGGGGCCGGGGACTATGGCTACACCTTC